What follows are 29 T cell receptor beta chains derived from one specimen sequenced in a study of blood T cell repertoires in COVID-19. TCRdb's table, derived via immunoSEQ multiplex PCR, lists solely in-frame clones and lacks some. The sample holds 400,000 or so clones, roughly 90% seen once. The sample taken for sequencing was peripheral blood. The receptors here all came from a man between 18 and 29 years old with COVID-19, enrolled during active disease.

V and J are TRBV9 and TRBJ2-1; 7 bases are shared with TRBD2. V shed 4 bases, J shed 8 bases, and the junction held 15 bases outside the gene matches. This CDR3 region has 16 residues. Germline CDR1 reads SGDLS; CDR2 reads YYNGEE. This chain's CDR3 is CASSPLFVGGRHEQFF. The CDR3 nucleotides are TGTGCCAGCAGCCCCCTATTTGTGGGAGGGAGGCATGAGCAGTTCTTC.

The rearrangement joins TRBV6-5 to TRBJ1-1; TRBD1 might be the D (6 bases). Per the germline V gene, CDR1 is MNHEY and CDR2 is SVGAGI. V lost 2 bases to trimming and J lost 4 bases, with 14 bases between them. This CDR3 has 15 amino acids. CDR3 sequence reads: CASSYQGSGSTEAFF. CDR3 bases: TGTGCCAGCAGTTACCAGGGGAGCGGTAGCACTGAAGCTTTCTTT.

V gene TRBV9 combines with J gene TRBJ2-1; maybe TRBD2 (5 bases). The germline V gene has CDR1 SGDLS and CDR2 YYNGEE. Trimming took 4 bases from V and 5 from J, leaving 10 bases between them. CDR3 length: 13 residues. CDR3 region: CASSHLANNEQFF. The CDR3 coding sequence is TGTGCCAGCAGCCATCTAGCAAACAATGAGCAGTTCTTC.

This clone is a singleton in its sample. The rearrangement joins TRBV11-3 to TRBJ2-1, with 7 bases identical to TRBD2. V lost 0 bases to trimming and J lost 9 bases; unmatched junction nucleotides: 14. The CDR3 is 17 residues long. Germline V CDR1 and CDR2: SGHNT, YENEEA. CDR3 sequence (DNA): TGTGCCAGCAGCTTAGATCGGGCGGGACTAACGACGCGTGAGCAGTTCTTC. It translates to CASSLDRAGLTTREQFF.

This rearrangement joins TRBV6-5 to TRBJ2-7; 12 nucleotides agree with TRBD2. With 3 bases clipped from V and 1 base from J, the junction kept 4 bases outside the gene matches. Per the germline V gene, CDR1 is MNHEY and CDR2 is SVGAGI. This CDR3 has 16 amino acids. The CDR3 protein is CASSYSGLAGSYEQYF. For the CDR3, the DNA is TGTGCCAGCAGTTATAGTGGACTAGCGGGGTCCTACGAGCAGTACTTC.

This chain uses TRBV5-5 with TRBJ2-7, with a tentative D call TRBD1 (5 bases). This CDR3 region has 15 residues. Trimming shortened V by 3 bases and J by 3 bases, and 16 bases separated the two germline ends. CDR1 and CDR2 from the germline V gene are SGHKS and YYEKEE (reference sequence). As DNA, the CDR3 is TGTGCCAGCAGCTGGCTTGTTGGACAAGACTACGAGCAGTACTTC. Translating it yields CASSWLVGQDYEQYF.

The chain recombines TRBV4-1 with TRBJ2-3, with TRBD2 identical over 8 bases. This CDR3 has 15 amino acids. V dropped 3 bases and J dropped 2; count of bases not matched to a gene: 4. Germline lookup yields CDR1 MGHRA and CDR2 YSYEKL. The CDR3 coding sequence is TGCGCCAGCAGCCACGCTAGCGGGTTCACAGATACGCAGTATTTT. Translating gives CASSHASGFTDTQYF.

About this clone: Other nucleotide sequences from this sample produce the same CDR3. V usage is TRBV7-9 and J usage is TRBJ1-2, with TRBD1 matching over 10 bases. Per the germline V gene, CDR1 is SEHNR and CDR2 is FQNEAQ (reference sequence). The CDR3 has 13 amino acids. J lost 6 bases, V lost 3 bases, and 1 base had no gene match. The CDR3 region has the DNA TGTGCCAGCAGCTTCGGGACAGGGGATGGCTACACCTTC. Protein product: CASSFGTGDGYTF.

This chain joins TRBV5-3 and TRBJ1-2; D is unresolved. TRBV5-3 is an ORF for which the function is uncertain. The CDR3 contains 11 residues. Trimming removed 0 bases at V and 8 bases at J, with 5 bases between. The CDR3 is CARSLVEGYTF. CDR3 coding DNA: TGTGCCAGAAGCTTGGTGGAGGGCTACACCTTC.

The V and J genes are TRBV6-5 and TRBJ2-2; D is perhaps TRBD2 (6 bases). The CDR3 is made up of 15 amino acids. Trimming stripped 8 bases from V and 9 bases from J, with 22 bases between. The germline V gene encodes CDR1 MNHEY and CDR2 SVGAGI. The CDR3, as DNA: TGTGCCAGCTCTTGGCGGGACTTAGATCACCGGGAGCTGTTTTTT. Its protein is CASSWRDLDHRELFF.

The chain is built from TRBV4-1 and TRBJ1-2; 8 bases line up with TRBD1. The V segment lost 5 bases and the J segment 8 bases; nucleotides outside the gene matches: 7. Germline CDR1 and CDR2: MGHRA and YSYEKL. The CDR3 runs to 13 residues. The chain's CDR3 is CASSWQGAGGYTF. CDR3 sequence (DNA): TGCGCCAGCAGCTGGCAGGGGGCGGGCGGCTACACCTTC.

Regarding this clone: The sample holds other DNA sequences that translate to the same CDR3. The chain uses TRBV19 and TRBJ1-5; D is undetermined. The CDR3 runs 12 residues. V was cut by 3 bases and J by 6 bases, with 6 bases left in between. CDR1 is LNHDA and CDR2 is SQIVND in the germline V gene (reference sequence). The CDR3 region is CASSIGGQPQHF. In nucleotides, the CDR3 is TGTGCCAGTAGTATTGGAGGTCAGCCCCAGCATTTT.

This clone occurred once. The chain uses TRBV3-1 (or the pseudogene TRBV3-2) and TRBJ2-7; 12 bases line up with TRBD2. V shed 2 bases, J shed 8 bases, and the junction held 13 bases outside the gene matches. The CDR3 is 17 amino acids. Looked up from germline, CDR1 is LGHDT and CDR2 is YNNKEL (reference sequence). The CDR3 protein is CASSQFALTSGRSKQYF. The CDR3 coding sequence is TGTGCCAGCAGCCAATTTGCTCTGACTAGCGGGAGATCGAAGCAGTACTTC.

V usage is TRBV20-1 and J usage is TRBJ2-7, with 7 positions matching TRBD1. V lost 6 bases and J lost 4; bases outside the gene matches: 3. CDR1 DFQATT and CDR2 SNEGSKA come from the germline V gene (reference sequence). The CDR3 runs to 11 residues. CDR3 sequence: CSAVQGYEQYF. The CDR3 DNA follows: TGCAGTGCAGTACAGGGGTACGAGCAGTACTTC.

V is TRBV7-9 and J is TRBJ2-2; TRBD1 matches 9 bases. CDR3 length equals 17 residues. Germline loops: CDR1 SEHNR, CDR2 FQNEAQ (reference sequence). J lost 4 bases, V lost 4 bases, and 10 bases had no gene match. In nucleotides, the CDR3 is TGTGCCAGCAGCTACCTCCGACAGGGGGTAGGCACCGGGGAGCTGTTTTTT. As protein: CASSYLRQGVGTGELFF. Variable domain in full (rest from reference TRBV7-9 and TRBJ2-2): DTGVSQNPRHKITKRGQNVTFRCDPISEHNRLYWYRQTLGQGPEFLTYFQNEAQLEKSRLLSDRFSAERPKGSFSTLEIQRTEQGDSAMYLCASSYLRQGVGTGELFFGEGSRLTVL.

This rearrangement joins TRBV6-5 to TRBJ1-2; D gene unclear. The germline V gene has CDR1 MNHEY and CDR2 SVGAGI. CDR3 size: 12 residues. The germline V and J ends were trimmed by 7 bases and 2 bases, with 8 bases remaining between them. CDR3 sequence: CASTAGNYGYTF. CDR3 in DNA: TGTGCCAGCACCGCGGGGAACTATGGCTACACCTTC.

This clone was found a few times. The rearrangement links TRBV19 to TRBJ2-7; no clear D. Trimming stripped 3 bases from V and 0 bases from J, with 6 bases between. In germline, CDR1 is LNHDA, CDR2 SQIVND (reference sequence). The CDR3 is 13 amino acids. This chain's CDR3 is CASSMTPSYEQYF. CDR3 sequence (DNA): TGTGCCAGTAGTATGACACCCTCCTACGAGCAGTACTTC.

The rearrangement uses TRBV18 and TRBJ2-7; perhaps TRBD2 as D (6 bases). Looked up from germline, CDR1 is KGHSH and CDR2 is LQKENI. Trimming stripped 6 bases from V and 3 bases from J, with 12 bases between. The length of the CDR3 is 13 residues. The CDR3 region is CASSRRERYEQYF. CDR3 sequence (DNA): TGTGCCAGCTCCCGGAGGGAGCGCTACGAGCAGTACTTC.

The chain couples TRBV7-9 to TRBJ2-1, with 7 bases that match TRBD2. With 3 bases clipped from V and 10 bases from J, the junction kept 9 bases outside the gene matches. CDR3 size: 14 residues. Germline V lookup: CDR1 SEHNR, CDR2 FQNEAQ (reference sequence). The chain's CDR3 is CASSLVGGLREQFF. The CDR3 nucleotides are TGTGCCAGCAGCTTGGTGGGAGGGCTAAGGGAGCAGTTCTTC.

The V gene is TRBV2, the J gene TRBJ1-1; 7 bases are shared with TRBD1. With 3 bases clipped from V and 1 base from J, the junction kept 5 bases outside the gene matches. There are 15 residues in the CDR3. Germline CDR1 is SNHLY and CDR2 is FYNNEI. DNA for the CDR3: TGTGCCAGCAGTGAGTGGGACAGCAGGAACACTGAAGCTTTCTTT. Protein: CASSEWDSRNTEAFF.

A few counts support this clone. This chain joins TRBV2 and TRBJ1-5; D not resolved. The CDR3 consists of 13 residues. V was trimmed by 7 bases and J by 7 bases, leaving 14 bases between them. Germline assignment: CDR1 SNHLY and CDR2 FYNNEI. Here the CDR3 reads CASTEGPGQPQHF. In DNA form, the CDR3 reads TGTGCCAGCACAGAGGGCCCCGGGCAGCCCCAGCATTTT. The full variable domain, completed using reference TRBV2 and TRBJ1-5, is EPEVTQTPSHQVTQMGQEVILRCVPISNHLYFYWYRQILGQKVEFLVSFYNNEISEKSEIFDDQFSVERPDGSNFTLKIRSTKLEDSAMYFCASTEGPGQPQHFGDGTRLSIL.

The chain employs TRBV4-2 and TRBJ2-5, with 7 nucleotides matching TRBD2. J gave up 5 bases and V 0 bases, and 9 bases lay outside the gene matches. This CDR3 region has 16 residues. From germline, CDR1 is LGHNA and CDR2 YNFKEQ. CDR3 nucleotide sequence: TGTGCCAGCAGCCAAGAAGGGTTACCCGGGGGGGAGACCCAGTACTTC. Translation: CASSQEGLPGGETQYF.

The J gene is TRBJ1-2, the V gene TRBV7-8, with no clear D. The CDR3 loop spans 14 amino acids. CDR1 is SGHVS and CDR2 is FQNEAQ in the germline V gene. V was clipped by 1 base and J by 1 base, with 7 bases between them. DNA for the CDR3: TGTGCCAGCAGCTTAGGCACAAATAACTATGGCTACACCTTC. It codes for CASSLGTNNYGYTF.

V usage is TRBV6-1 and J usage is TRBJ1-3; D is undetermined. CDR1 MNHNS and CDR2 SASEGT come from the germline V gene. Trimming removed 1 base from V and 0 bases from J, with 7 bases in between. CDR3 length equals 15 residues. The CDR3 loop reads CASSEVRISGNTIYF. The CDR3 DNA reads as TGTGCCAGCAGTGAAGTGCGGATCTCTGGAAACACCATATATTTT.

The chain carries TRBV5-1 and TRBJ1-6, with D unresolved. This CDR3 spans 14 amino acids. Deletions cut 4 bases from V and 7 bases from J, with 12 bases between. Germline V gives CDR1 SGHRS, CDR2 YFSETQ. The CDR3 loop is CASSLETGNSPLHF. DNA of the CDR3: TGCGCCAGCAGCCTGGAGACCGGGAATTCACCCCTCCACTTT.

V usage is TRBV12-3 or TRBV12-4 and J usage is TRBJ2-7, with 8 bases that match TRBD2. CDR3 length: 12 residues. V dropped 3 bases and J dropped 6; count of bases not matched to a gene: 1. CDR3 nucleotides: TGTGCCAGCAGTTTCGGGGGGGTCGAGCAGTACTTC. Translating gives CASSFGGVEQYF.

This rearrangement joins TRBV2 to TRBJ1-6; D call uncertain. The CDR3 contains 15 residues. Trimming took 6 bases from V and 5 from J, leaving 14 bases between them. In germline, CDR1 is SNHLY, CDR2 FYNNEI. CDR3 nucleotides: TGTGCCAGCAGCCATGACGCACTAAATAATTCACCCCTCCACTTT. This translates into CASSHDALNNSPLHF.

This clone came up once. V gene TRBV19 combines with J gene TRBJ2-1; D is undetermined. The germline V gene has CDR1 LNHDA and CDR2 SQIVND (reference sequence). V was shortened by 5 bases and J by 8 bases, with 7 bases between the two germline ends. The CDR3 extends over 11 amino acids. CDR3 in DNA: TGTGCCAGTAGTCCGGGTGATGAGCAGTTCTTC. Encoded protein: CASSPGDEQFF.

V and J are TRBV2 and TRBJ2-1; TRBD1 agrees at 7 bases. J gave up 1 base and V 2 bases, and 5 bases lay outside the gene matches. The CDR3 has 16 residues. Germline V gives CDR1 SNHLY, CDR2 FYNNEI. CDR3 in DNA: TGTGCCAGCAGTGAACGAGGGGGCGCATCCTACAATGAGCAGTTCTTC. Translating it yields CASSERGGASYNEQFF.